A selection of T cell receptor beta chains follows, all from one sample in a study of cytomegalovirus exposure and HLA in healthy donors. Sequenced by immunoSEQ multiplex PCR; TCRdb stores in-frame clones only, minus some. The sample carries 100,000 to 150,000 clones, over 9.5% recorded once. Sequencing was done on a sample of PBMCs. The receptor set was obtained from a woman between 18 and 30 years old in good health and CMV-seropositive. CDR3s include the opening cysteine and the closing phenylalanine or tryptophan. Each record gives: J gene, D gene, V gene, CDR3 length, clone size, CDR3 protein, CDR3 DNA. A D gene is named only where the DNA matches it firmly. Rows may omit the clone size; those that give it use once, few, many or a size class.

j_gene: TRBJ1-1
d_gene: -
v_gene: TRBV5-6
len: 18
abundance: -
CDR3aa: CASSLAGDLAAMNTEAFF
CDR3nt: TGTGCCAGCAGCTTGGCCGGGGATTTAGCAGCGATGAACACTGAAGCTTTCTTT

j_gene: TRBJ2-5
d_gene: TRBD2
v_gene: TRBV30
len: 16
abundance: few
CDR3aa: CAWNDRLAGVYETQYF
CDR3nt: TGTGCCTGGAACGATCGTCTAGCGGGAGTTTATGAGACCCAGTACTTC

j_gene: TRBJ2-1
d_gene: -
v_gene: TRBV4-2
len: 16
abundance: few
CDR3aa: CASSQPQESSYNEQFF
CDR3nt: TGTGCCAGCAGCCAACCACAGGAGAGCTCCTACAATGAGCAGTTCTTC

j_gene: TRBJ1-1
d_gene: -
v_gene: TRBV5-4
len: 14
abundance: -
CDR3aa: CASSPRRGETEAFF
CDR3nt: TGTGCCAGCAGCCCAAGACGGGGTGAAACTGAAGCTTTCTTT

j_gene: TRBJ2-1
d_gene: TRBD2
v_gene: TRBV27
len: 11
abundance: -
CDR3aa: CASQTGTRKFF
CDR3nt: TGTGCCAGCCAGACCGGGACTAGAAAGTTCTTC

j_gene: TRBJ2-2
d_gene: TRBD1
v_gene: TRBV15
len: 16
abundance: -
CDR3aa: CATSTGQGPSPGELFF
CDR3nt: TGTGCCACCAGCACCGGACAGGGGCCAAGCCCCGGGGAGCTGTTTTTT

j_gene: TRBJ2-7
d_gene: TRBD2
v_gene: TRBV7-6
len: 16
abundance: -
CDR3aa: CASSLSLAGGLLEQYF
CDR3nt: TGTGCCAGCAGCTTATCACTAGCGGGAGGGCTGCTCGAGCAGTACTTC

j_gene: TRBJ1-3
d_gene: -
v_gene: TRBV2
len: 16
abundance: few
CDR3aa: CASSGVPGLKGNTIYF
CDR3nt: TGTGCCAGCAGTGGGGTTCCGGGACTAAAGGGAAACACCATATATTTT

j_gene: TRBJ1-1
d_gene: TRBD1
v_gene: TRBV7-9
len: 15
abundance: few
CDR3aa: CASSWGTGGDTEAFF
CDR3nt: TGTGCCAGCAGCTGGGGGACAGGGGGGGACACTGAAGCTTTCTTT

j_gene: TRBJ2-2
d_gene: -
v_gene: TRBV15
len: 16
abundance: few
CDR3aa: CATSEGGGGPTGELFF
CDR3nt: TGTGCCACCAGCGAGGGTGGAGGGGGCCCCACCGGGGAGCTGTTTTTT

j_gene: TRBJ2-7
d_gene: -
v_gene: TRBV7-9
len: 11
abundance: -
CDR3aa: CASSAPYEQYF
CDR3nt: TGTGCCAGCAGCGCTCCCTACGAGCAGTACTTC

j_gene: TRBJ1-2
d_gene: -
v_gene: TRBV28
len: 14
abundance: few
CDR3aa: CASSFAGKVYGYTF
CDR3nt: TGTGCCAGCAGTTTCGCGGGCAAGGTCTATGGCTACACCTTC

j_gene: TRBJ1-2
d_gene: TRBD1
v_gene: TRBV29-1
len: 11
abundance: -
CDR3aa: CSSGTGAGRAF
CDR3nt: TGCAGCTCCGGGACAGGGGCGGGTCGGGCCTTC

j_gene: TRBJ1-1
d_gene: -
v_gene: TRBV7-9
len: 14
abundance: -
CDR3aa: CASSRVAGSTEAFF
CDR3nt: TGCGCCAGCAGCCGAGTCGCGGGGAGCACTGAAGCTTTCTTT

j_gene: TRBJ2-5
d_gene: -
v_gene: TRBV6-5
len: 13
abundance: few
CDR3aa: CASSYSSRATQYF
CDR3nt: TGTGCCAGCAGTTACTCCTCGCGAGCGACCCAGTACTTC

j_gene: TRBJ1-1
d_gene: -
v_gene: TRBV11-2
len: 13
abundance: -
CDR3aa: CASSLLSGTEAFF
CDR3nt: TGTGCCAGCAGCCTATTATCGGGCACTGAAGCTTTCTTT

j_gene: TRBJ2-7
d_gene: TRBD2
v_gene: TRBV6-5
len: 15
abundance: -
CDR3aa: CASNPGTSESYEQYF
CDR3nt: TGTGCCAGCAACCCCGGGACTAGCGAATCCTACGAGCAGTACTTC

j_gene: TRBJ1-6
d_gene: -
v_gene: TRBV19
len: 15
abundance: few
CDR3aa: CASSIGGNFDSPLHF
CDR3nt: TGTGCCAGTAGTATAGGCGGGAACTTTGATTCACCCCTCCACTTT

j_gene: TRBJ2-7
d_gene: TRBD2
v_gene: TRBV2
len: 16
abundance: once
CDR3aa: CASTLQGSGSSYEQYF
CDR3nt: TGTGCCAGCACCCTACAGGGTAGCGGGAGTTCTTACGAGCAGTACTTC

j_gene: TRBJ2-2
d_gene: -
v_gene: TRBV30
len: 15
abundance: -
CDR3aa: CAWRRPSGNTGELFF
CDR3nt: TGTGCCTGGAGGAGGCCCAGCGGGAACACCGGGGAGCTGTTTTTT

j_gene: TRBJ2-5
d_gene: TRBD1
v_gene: TRBV19
len: 17
abundance: -
CDR3aa: CASSDAPGTESQETQYF
CDR3nt: TGTGCCAGTAGTGACGCCCCCGGGACAGAGAGTCAAGAGACCCAGTACTTC

j_gene: TRBJ2-5
d_gene: -
v_gene: TRBV10-3
len: 14
abundance: few
CDR3aa: CAISDRLVLETQYF
CDR3nt: TGTGCCATCAGTGACCGTTTAGTTTTAGAGACCCAGTACTTC

j_gene: TRBJ2-7
d_gene: TRBD1
v_gene: TRBV6-1
len: 14
abundance: few
CDR3aa: CASTLPQGAREQYF
CDR3nt: TGTGCCAGCACCTTACCCCAGGGGGCGAGGGAGCAGTACTTC